This TCR beta chain was found in a study of cytomegalovirus exposure and HLA in healthy donors. Study results and caveats: Later analysis suggested most CMV-associated TCR beta chains were HLA-restricted.

Germline lookup yields CDR1 SNHLY and CDR2 FYNNEI. Trimming removed 6 bases at V and 5 bases at J, with 7 bases between. CDR3 length: 11 residues. Note on this clone: Its antigen is unknown. The sample carries other DNA sequences with the same CDR3.

Primers for the PCR totalled 60 Vbeta and 13 Jbeta. The protocol was immunoSEQ multiplex PCR, while the TCRdb copy is restricted to in-frame clones and leaves out a portion. The repertoire holds about 100,000 clones, with around 82% as singletons. The J gene is TRBJ1-1, the V gene TRBV2, with D possibly being TRBD1 (5 bases). Sequencing input: PBMCs. This clonotype originated in a woman in her sixties or seventies in good health and CMV-seronegative. This chain's CDR3 is CASRGGTEAFF. The CDR3 DNA follows: TGTGCCAGCAGGGGGGGGACTGAAGCTTTCTTT.